Described below is a single TCR beta chain sequence and its context. The antigen remains unidentified. CDR1 is MDHEN and CDR2 is SYDVKM in the germline V gene. This CDR3 comprises 14 residues. J lost 10 bases, V lost 6 bases, and 9 bases had no gene match. The donors were healthy bone marrow donors. This entry comes from a study of cytomegalovirus exposure and HLA in healthy donors. Study as a whole: Among the 400 or so donors who were genotyped, around 77% fell in the genetic ancestry cluster that is associated with self-reported Caucasian donors.

Study results and caveats: One later analysis reportedly identified an Asian-associated ancestry cluster that showed fewer N-insertions than the 666-donor mean.

The study ran its PCR with 60 Vbeta and 13 Jbeta primers. Measured with immunoSEQ multiplex PCR; TCRdb has only the in-frame clones, and not every one. The data show more than 85,000 clones, more than 75% seen once. The chain uses TRBV28 and TRBJ1-6, with TRBD1 matching 7 bases. The specimen sequenced was PBMCs. The TCR originated in a woman aged 45 to 65 in good health and CMV-seropositive. CDR3 loop: CASSQPRGRSPLHF. The CDR3 coding sequence is TGTGCCAGCAGCCAACCTAGGGGGCGCTCACCCCTCCACTTT.